The 20 T cell receptor beta chains below come from one sample, sequenced in a study of T cell responses to AZD1222 COVID-19 vaccine (dated by TCRdb to the early 2020s). Libraries were constructed by the immunoSEQ multiplex PCR assay. TCRdb stores this immuneACCESS table with in-frame sequences only. Part of the clones is absent; in the studies checked, under half of the shortfall reflects unresolved V genes, and no reason is known for the rest. The sample table records 110,000 or so clones; 88% of these occur just once. The top ten clonotypes cover under 3% of the sample. The label giving this sample's time point can be read as: baseline before first vaccination. The sample was peripheral blood, taken on day 0 of AZD1222 vaccination. These receptors originate from an adult in good health.

The CDR3 DNA follows: TGTGCCAGCAGCTCCCAGGATGGGGGATTATATAGCAATCAGCCCCAGCATTTT. As protein: CASSSQDGGLYSNQPQHF. The chain joins TRBV7-9 to TRBJ1-5; D is possibly TRBD1 (5 bases). This CDR3 contains 18 residues. In germline, CDR1 is SEHNR, CDR2 FQNEAQ (reference sequence). V lost 4 bases to trimming and J lost 0 bases, with 19 bases between them.

This chain uses TRBV28 with TRBJ2-7; the match to TRBD2 covers 8 bases. V gave up 2 bases and J gave up 4 bases; unmatched junction bases: 7. Germline V gives CDR1 MDHEN, CDR2 SYDVKM. The CDR3 length is 15 residues. CDR3 sequence reads: CASSLVSGIMYEQYF. CDR3 nucleotide sequence: TGTGCCAGCAGTTTAGTTAGCGGGATAATGTACGAGCAGTACTTC.

The chain employs TRBV6-5 and TRBJ1-3; TRBD1 matches 9 bases. V lost 7 bases to trimming and J lost 10 bases; unmatched junction nucleotides: 14. The germline gives CDR1 MNHEY, CDR2 SVGAGI. This CDR3 region has 15 residues. This chain's CDR3 is CASTDRGQGLRTIYF. DNA for the CDR3: TGTGCCAGCACCGATAGGGGACAGGGTTTGCGGACCATATATTTT.

This chain uses TRBV3-1 (or the pseudogene TRBV3-2) with TRBJ1-2; tentative D call: TRBD1 (5 bases). The CDR3 is 14 residues long. Germline V lookup: CDR1 LGHDT, CDR2 YNNKEL (reference sequence). V shed 4 bases and J shed 8 bases, with 17 bases lying between them. CDR3 sequence reads: CASSPSQQVRGYTF. The CDR3 DNA sequence: TGTGCCAGCAGCCCATCCCAACAGGTTCGCGGCTACACCTTC.

The CDR3 DNA follows: TGTGCCAGCAGTCTCCGAACAGGGAACACCGGGGAGCTGTTTTTT. Residues: CASSLRTGNTGELFF. The chain recombines TRBV2 with TRBJ2-2, with D possibly TRBD1 on 5 matching bases. CDR1 and CDR2 (germline): SNHLY, FYNNEI. This CDR3 contains 15 residues. V was trimmed by 5 bases and J by 1 base, leaving 11 bases between them.

The rearrangement joins TRBV4-3 to TRBJ2-7; 9 bases are a match to TRBD1. This CDR3 is built from 16 residues. Germline V gene lookup returns CDR1 LGHNA and CDR2 YSLEER. V shed 3 bases and J 1 base; nucleotides not matched to a gene: 7. Here the CDR3 reads CASSHSWTGESYEQYF. The CDR3 nucleotides are TGCGCCAGCAGCCATTCCTGGACAGGGGAATCCTACGAGCAGTACTTC.

The chain is built from TRBV6-5 and TRBJ1-4, with 8 bases identical to TRBD1. J lost 5 bases, V lost 2 bases, and 4 bases had no gene match. This CDR3 spans 15 amino acids. Germline V gene lookup returns CDR1 MNHEY and CDR2 SVGAGI. The CDR3 DNA reads TGTGCCAGCAGTTACGGGCAGGGGGCGAATGAAAAACTGTTTTTT. Encoded protein: CASSYGQGANEKLFF.

The chain combines TRBV5-6 with TRBJ1-2, with TRBD1 identical over 8 bases. The CDR3 loop spans 15 amino acids. In germline, CDR1 is SGHDT, CDR2 YYEEEE. The junction had 4 bases not matched to a gene; V was cut back by 0 bases and J by 3 bases. CDR3 DNA: TGTGCCAGCAGCTTGGGGGACAGGACCCACTATGGCTACACCTTC. This encodes CASSLGDRTHYGYTF.

The rearrangement joins TRBV19 to TRBJ2-1, with no clear D. Trimming cost V 0 bases and J 3 bases, with 12 bases left between them. Germline V gives CDR1 LNHDA, CDR2 SQIVND (reference sequence). CDR3 length: 16 amino acids. The CDR3 nucleotides are TGTGCCAGTAGTATAGATGTGAACCCCCTCTACAATGAGCAGTTCTTC. Its protein is CASSIDVNPLYNEQFF.

This chain uses TRBV29-1 with TRBJ1-3; D is unclear. This CDR3 region has 15 residues. V lost 6 bases to trimming and J lost 8 bases, with 23 bases between them. Germline V gene lookup returns CDR1 SQVTM and CDR2 ANQGSEA. The DNA for the CDR3 is TGCAGCGTCGTTGTTCCCGTAGGTTGGCTGGACACCATATATTTT. It is translated as CSVVVPVGWLDTIYF.

The genes are TRBV27 and TRBJ2-7, with 7 bases lining up with TRBD1. J gave up 1 base and V 2 bases, and 5 bases lay outside the gene matches. Looked up from germline, CDR1 is MNHEY and CDR2 is SMNVEV (reference sequence). This CDR3 is built from 15 residues. This CDR3 is CASSLRQGSSYEQYF. CDR3 coding DNA: TGTGCCAGCAGTTTACGACAGGGCAGTTCCTACGAGCAGTACTTC.

The chain is built from TRBV3-1 (or the pseudogene TRBV3-2) and TRBJ1-6; perhaps TRBD1 as D (6 bases). The CDR3 contains 16 residues. The V and J ends lost 1 base and 10 bases respectively, with 17 bases between them. Germline values: CDR1 LGHDT, CDR2 YNNKEL (reference sequence). CDR3 DNA: TGTGCCAGCAGCCAAGCAGGGGCAGGGGTAGGGTCACCCCTCCACTTT. It codes for CASSQAGAGVGSPLHF.

The V gene is TRBV27, the J gene TRBJ2-2, with 8 bases that match TRBD1. The trim removed 5 bases at V and 0 bases at J, leaving 5 bases unmatched. The CDR3 covers 16 residues. The germline V gene encodes CDR1 MNHEY and CDR2 SMNVEV (reference sequence). The CDR3 bases are TGTGCCAGCAGTCCGCGGACAGGGACGAACACCGGGGAGCTGTTTTTT. Encoded protein: CASSPRTGTNTGELFF.

The gene calls are TRBV3-1 (or the pseudogene TRBV3-2) and TRBJ1-1; the D is unclear. Trimming stripped 8 bases from V and 3 bases from J, with 7 bases between. The CDR3 runs to 11 residues. The germline CDR1 and CDR2 sequences are LGHDT and YNNKEL (reference sequence). CDR3 loop: CASGRDTEAFF. The CDR3 DNA follows: TGTGCCAGCGGGAGGGACACTGAAGCTTTCTTT.

V and J are TRBV2 and TRBJ2-1; TRBD2 matches 10 bases. CDR3 size: 16 residues. Per the germline V gene, CDR1 is SNHLY and CDR2 is FYNNEI. The J segment lost 0 bases and the V segment lost 4 bases, leaving 3 bases of the junction unmatched. The CDR3 spells CASSGLAGVSYNEQFF. As DNA, the CDR3 is TGTGCCAGCAGTGGGCTAGCGGGGGTCTCCTACAATGAGCAGTTCTTC.

The rearrangement uses TRBV7-3 and TRBJ2-7; the D is unclear. Germline V gene data show CDR1 as SGHTA and CDR2 as FQGTGA. V lost 2 bases and J 3 bases, leaving 11 bases between the germline ends. CDR3 length: 14 residues. The CDR3 nucleotides read TGTGCCAGCAGCTTATCCGCTGGGGACTACGAGCAGTACTTC. Its translation: CASSLSAGDYEQYF.

The rearrangement links TRBV7-2 to TRBJ1-2; no clear D gene. V dropped 1 base and J dropped 3 bases, with 6 bases sitting between them. The CDR3 totals 13 residues. Germline CDR1 is SGHTA and CDR2 is FQGNSA. CDR3 coding DNA: TGTGCCAGCAGCTTAGGCAGTTACTATGGCTACACCTTC. This encodes CASSLGSYYGYTF.

V is TRBV10-3 and J is TRBJ2-2; tentative D call: TRBD2 (5 bases). Per the germline V gene, CDR1 is ENHRY and CDR2 is SYGVKD. Trimming took off 4 bases at V and 4 bases at J, with 13 bases between the two ends. The CDR3 contains 15 residues. CDR3 in DNA: TGTGCCATCAGTGGGCGCGGGTCCCCCACCGGGGAGCTGTTTTTT. It encodes CAISGRGSPTGELFF.

This clone showed up just a few times. V is TRBV4-1 and J is TRBJ1-1; 10 nucleotides align to TRBD1. Germline-derived CDR1 and CDR2 are MGHRA and YSYEKL. J lost 1 base, V lost 1 base, and 0 bases had no gene match. CDR3 length: 15 residues. In DNA, the CDR3 is TGCGCCAGCAGCCAAGGGACAGGGGGGAACACTGAAGCTTTCTTT. Its translation: CASSQGTGGNTEAFF.

This chain uses TRBV4-1 with TRBJ1-3, with a possible D match to TRBD1 (5 bases). Germline V gives CDR1 MGHRA, CDR2 YSYEKL. Deletions cut 3 bases from V and 2 bases from J, with 11 bases between. The CDR3 covers 15 residues. The CDR3 region has the DNA TGCGCCAGCAGCCACGCCGGGACCGCTGGAAACACCATATATTTT. This translates into CASSHAGTAGNTIYF.